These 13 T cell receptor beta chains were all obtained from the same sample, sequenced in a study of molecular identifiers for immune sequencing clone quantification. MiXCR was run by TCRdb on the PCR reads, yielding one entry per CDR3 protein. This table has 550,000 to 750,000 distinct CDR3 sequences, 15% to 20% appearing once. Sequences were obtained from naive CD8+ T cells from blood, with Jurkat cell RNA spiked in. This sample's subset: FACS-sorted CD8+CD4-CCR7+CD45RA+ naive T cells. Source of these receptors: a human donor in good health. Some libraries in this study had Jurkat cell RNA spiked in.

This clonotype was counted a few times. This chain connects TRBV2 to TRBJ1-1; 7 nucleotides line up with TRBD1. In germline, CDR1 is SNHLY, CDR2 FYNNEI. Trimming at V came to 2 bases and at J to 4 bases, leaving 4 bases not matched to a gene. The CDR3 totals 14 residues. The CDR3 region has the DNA TGTGCCAGCAGTGAATACAGGGACAGCACTGAAGCTTTCTTT. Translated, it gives CASSEYRDSTEAFF.

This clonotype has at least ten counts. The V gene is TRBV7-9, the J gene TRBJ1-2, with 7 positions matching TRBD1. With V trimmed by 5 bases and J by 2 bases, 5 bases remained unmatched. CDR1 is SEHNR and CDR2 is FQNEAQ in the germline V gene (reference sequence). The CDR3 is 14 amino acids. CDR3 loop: CASSGGGANYGYTF. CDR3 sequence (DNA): TGTGCCAGCAGCGGAGGGGGCGCCAACTATGGCTACACCTTC.

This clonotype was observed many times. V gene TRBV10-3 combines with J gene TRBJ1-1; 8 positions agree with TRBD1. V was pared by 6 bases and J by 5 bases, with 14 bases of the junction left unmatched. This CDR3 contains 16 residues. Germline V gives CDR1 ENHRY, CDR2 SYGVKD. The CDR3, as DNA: TGTGCCATCAGGAAGGACAGGGATGAGGTTCGGACTGAAGCTTTCTTT. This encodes CAIRKDRDEVRTEAFF.

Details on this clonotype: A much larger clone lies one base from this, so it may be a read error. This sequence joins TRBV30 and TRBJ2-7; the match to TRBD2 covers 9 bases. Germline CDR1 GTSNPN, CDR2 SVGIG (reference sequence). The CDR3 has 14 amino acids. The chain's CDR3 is CARSVSGGSDEQYF. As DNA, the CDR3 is TGTGCCAGGAGTGTGAGCGGGGGGTCCGACGAGCAGTACTTC.

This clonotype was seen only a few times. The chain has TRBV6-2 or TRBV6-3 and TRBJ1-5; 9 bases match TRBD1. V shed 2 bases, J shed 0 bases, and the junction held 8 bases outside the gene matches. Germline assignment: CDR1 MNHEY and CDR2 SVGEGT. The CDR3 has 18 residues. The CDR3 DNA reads TGTGCCAGCAGTTACAACCGGGACAGGGAAAATAGCAATCAGCCCCAGCATTTT. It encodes CASSYNRDRENSNQPQHF.

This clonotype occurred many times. The CDR3: CASSEIHTGELFF. CDR3 DNA sequence: TGCGCCAGCAGTGAAATCCACACCGGGGAGCTGTTTTTT. The chain joins TRBV10-1 to TRBJ2-2; D is unclear. CDR3 length: 13 residues. CDR1 and CDR2 from the germline V gene are WNHNN and SYGVQD (reference sequence). V shed 3 bases and J shed 3 bases, with 5 bases lying between them.

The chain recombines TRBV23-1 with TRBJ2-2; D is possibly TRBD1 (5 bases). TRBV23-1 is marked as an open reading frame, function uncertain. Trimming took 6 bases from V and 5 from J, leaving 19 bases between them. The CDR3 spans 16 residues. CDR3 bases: TGCGCCAGCAGCTCCCTCGCCAGGGTTGAGACCGGGGAGCTGTTTTTT. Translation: CASSSLARVETGELFF.

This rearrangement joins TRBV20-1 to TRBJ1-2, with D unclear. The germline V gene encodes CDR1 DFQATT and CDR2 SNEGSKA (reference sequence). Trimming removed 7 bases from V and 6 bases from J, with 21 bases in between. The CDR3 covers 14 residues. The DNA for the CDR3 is TGCAGTGGGAGAGGCCCCGGGAGTGGTCATGGCTACACCTTC. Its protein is CSGRGPGSGHGYTF.

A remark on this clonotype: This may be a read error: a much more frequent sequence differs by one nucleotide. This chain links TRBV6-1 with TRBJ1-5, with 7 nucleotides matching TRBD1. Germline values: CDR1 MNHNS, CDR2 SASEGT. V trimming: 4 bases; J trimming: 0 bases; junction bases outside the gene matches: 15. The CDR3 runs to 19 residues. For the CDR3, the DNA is TGTGCCAGCAGTGGCCCGATCCGTACCGGGACAGATAGCAATCAGCCCCAGCATTTT. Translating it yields CASSGPIRTGTDSNQPQHF.

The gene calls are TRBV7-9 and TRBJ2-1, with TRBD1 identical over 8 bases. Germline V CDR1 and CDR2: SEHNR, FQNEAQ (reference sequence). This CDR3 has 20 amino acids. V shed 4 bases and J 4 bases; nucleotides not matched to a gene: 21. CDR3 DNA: TGTGCCAGCAGCTCAGATCTGACAGGGGAACTCCCAGGCTTGTACAATGAGCAGTTCTTC. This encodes CASSSDLTGELPGLYNEQFF.

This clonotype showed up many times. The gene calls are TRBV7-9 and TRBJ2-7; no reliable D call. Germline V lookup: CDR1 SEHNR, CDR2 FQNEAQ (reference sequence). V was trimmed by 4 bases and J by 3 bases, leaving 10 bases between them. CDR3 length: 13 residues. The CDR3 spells CASSYPSDYEQYF. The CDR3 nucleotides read TGTGCCAGCAGCTACCCGTCGGACTACGAGCAGTACTTC.

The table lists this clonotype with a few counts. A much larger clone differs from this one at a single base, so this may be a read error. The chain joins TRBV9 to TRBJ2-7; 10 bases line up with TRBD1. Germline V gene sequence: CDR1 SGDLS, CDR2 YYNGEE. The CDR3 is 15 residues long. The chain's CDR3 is CANSVEDRGLDEQYF. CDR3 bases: TGTGCCAACAGCGTAGAGGACAGGGGGTTAGACGAGCAGTACTTC.

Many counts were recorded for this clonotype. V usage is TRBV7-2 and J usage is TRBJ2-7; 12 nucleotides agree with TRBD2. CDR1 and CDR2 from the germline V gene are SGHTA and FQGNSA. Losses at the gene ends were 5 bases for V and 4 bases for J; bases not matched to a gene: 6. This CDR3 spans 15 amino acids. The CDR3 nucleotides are TGTGCCAGCAGCCAACTAGCGGGGGGCCCTTACGAGCAGTACTTC. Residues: CASSQLAGGPYEQYF.